A single T cell receptor (beta chain) is shown here with its context. These data come from a study of cytomegalovirus exposure and HLA in healthy donors. Both 60 Vbeta primers and 13 Jbeta primers went into the PCR. Sequencing was performed with immunoSEQ multiplex PCR; in TCRdb, only in-frame clones are kept and a portion is missing. The sample yields 150,000 to 200,000 clones, roughly 87% seen once. Trimming took off 5 bases at V and 3 bases at J, with 15 bases between the two ends. The length of the CDR3 is 15 residues. Germline CDR1 PRHDT, CDR2 FYEKMQ (reference sequence). The chain has TRBV13 and TRBJ2-3; maybe TRBD2 (6 bases). The sample comprised PBMCs. The sequence derives from a boy between 2 and 10 years old in good health and CMV-seronegative. CDR3 sequence reads: CASSPLAEGTDTQYF. The CDR3 DNA reads as TGTGCCAGCAGCCCCTTGGCGGAGGGAACAGATACGCAGTATTTT.